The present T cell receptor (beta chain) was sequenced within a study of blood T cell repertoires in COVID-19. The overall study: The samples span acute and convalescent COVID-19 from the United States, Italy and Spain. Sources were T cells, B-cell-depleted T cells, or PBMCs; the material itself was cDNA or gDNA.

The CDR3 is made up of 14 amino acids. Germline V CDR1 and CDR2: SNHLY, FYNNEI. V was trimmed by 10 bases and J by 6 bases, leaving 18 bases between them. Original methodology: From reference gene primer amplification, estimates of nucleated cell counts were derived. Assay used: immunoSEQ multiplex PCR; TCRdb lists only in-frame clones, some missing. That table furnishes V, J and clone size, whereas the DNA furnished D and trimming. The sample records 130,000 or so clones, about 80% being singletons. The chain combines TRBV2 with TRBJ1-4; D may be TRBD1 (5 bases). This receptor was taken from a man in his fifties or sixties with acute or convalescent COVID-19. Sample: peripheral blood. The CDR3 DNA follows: TGTGCCACCCACCCCGCGGGGGTGCATGAAAAACTGTTTTTT. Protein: CATHPAGVHEKLFF.